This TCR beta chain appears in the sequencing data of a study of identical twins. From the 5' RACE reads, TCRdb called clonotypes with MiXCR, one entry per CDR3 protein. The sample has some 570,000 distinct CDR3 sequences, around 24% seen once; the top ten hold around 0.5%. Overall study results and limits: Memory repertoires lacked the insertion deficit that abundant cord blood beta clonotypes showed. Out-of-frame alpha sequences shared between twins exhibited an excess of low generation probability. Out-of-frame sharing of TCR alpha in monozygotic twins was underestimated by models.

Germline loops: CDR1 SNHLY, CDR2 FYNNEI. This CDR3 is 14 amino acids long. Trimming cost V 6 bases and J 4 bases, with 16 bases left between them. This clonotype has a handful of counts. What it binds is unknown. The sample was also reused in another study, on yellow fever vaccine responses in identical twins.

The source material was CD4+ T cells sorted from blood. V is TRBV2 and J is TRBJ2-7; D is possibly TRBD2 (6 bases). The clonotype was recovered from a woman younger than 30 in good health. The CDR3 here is CASRKASAGYEQYF. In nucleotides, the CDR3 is TGTGCCAGCAGGAAGGCTAGCGCAGGGTACGAGCAGTACTTC.